Sequencing of this T cell receptor (beta chain) was carried out in a study of blood T cell repertoires in COVID-19. Overall study: PBMCs, B-cell-depleted T cells, or T cells were the source of the cDNA or gDNA that made up the material.

J gave up 0 bases and V 5 bases, and 3 bases lay outside the gene matches. Germline CDR1 reads PRHDT; CDR2 reads FYEKMQ (reference sequence). There are 14 residues in the CDR3. As originally analysed: Reference gene primer amplification yielded estimated nucleated cell counts. Using immunoSEQ multiplex PCR, the repertoire was profiled, and TCRdb retains in-frame clones only, with some absent. For V, J and clone size, that table is used; D and trimming come from the DNA. The table has 200,000 to 250,000 clones, roughly four fifths seen once; the top ten hold roughly 3.5%. In terms of age and location, participants ranged from roughly 18 to 90 years and lived in under 30 US areas. Cohorts were determined from participant-reported clinical history.

Sequencing was carried out using PBMCs or T cells enriched from blood (not recorded which). This chain joins TRBV13 and TRBJ1-1, with 7 bases identical to TRBD1. The receptor was isolated from a woman aged 60 to 75 who had recovered from COVID-19. CDR3 sequence (DNA): TGTGCCAGCAGCAACAGGGGATTGAACACTGAAGCTTTCTTT. Its protein product is CASSNRGLNTEAFF.